One sample yielded the 15 T cell receptor beta chains listed below, sequenced in a study of blood T cell repertoires in COVID-19. Method: immunoSEQ multiplex PCR; TCRdb's copy keeps in-frame clones and lacks some. The data hold tens of thousands of clones, with roughly 80% observed a single time. The sample was peripheral blood. The receptors come from an elderly man with active or convalescent COVID-19.

This chain uses TRBV3-1 (or the pseudogene TRBV3-2) with TRBJ2-5; 9 nucleotides align to TRBD1. The CDR3 is made up of 15 amino acids. After removal of 6 bases from V and 5 bases from J, the junction contained 10 bases not matched to a gene. The germline V gene has CDR1 LGHDT and CDR2 YNNKEL (reference sequence). The CDR3 DNA is TGTGCCAGCAGTCAAATAGGGACAGGGAGGGAGACCCAGTACTTC. It specifies CASSQIGTGRETQYF.

The rearrangement joins TRBV5-5 to TRBJ1-2, with D possibly TRBD1 on 6 matching bases. Trimming cost V 4 bases and J 8 bases, with 18 bases left between them. This CDR3 is 14 amino acids long. From germline, CDR1 is SGHKS and CDR2 YYEKEE (reference sequence). CDR3 in DNA: TGTGCCAGCAGCCTAACCACAGGGTTCGACGGCTACACCTTC. Its protein product is CASSLTTGFDGYTF.

This chain links TRBV19 with TRBJ1-4; perhaps TRBD1 as D (6 bases). The V end lost 3 bases, the J end lost 8 bases, and 13 bases lay between the germline ends. Per germline, CDR1 LNHDA and CDR2 SQIVND (reference sequence). This CDR3 has 14 amino acids. The CDR3: CASSIGQGTEKLFF. The CDR3 region has the DNA TGTGCCAGTAGTATCGGTCAGGGGACGGAAAAACTGTTTTTT.

This sequence joins TRBV7-9 and TRBJ1-4, with D uncertain. CDR3 length: 12 residues. The germline V gene encodes CDR1 SEHNR and CDR2 FQNEAQ (reference sequence). V gave up 5 bases and J gave up 13 bases, with 14 bases separating them. The CDR3 loop is CASSRYREGLFF. The CDR3 nucleotides are TGTGCCAGCAGCCGTTACAGAGAGGGACTGTTTTTT.

The gene calls are TRBV5-1 and TRBJ2-2, with TRBD1 identical over 9 bases. Unmatched junction bases numbered 1, after V lost 0 bases and J lost 7 bases. Germline V CDR1 and CDR2: SGHRS, YFSETQ. The length of the CDR3 is 14 residues. CDR3 loop: CASSLGQGGGELFF. Here the CDR3 DNA reads TGCGCCAGCAGCTTGGGACAGGGGGGCGGGGAGCTGTTTTTT.

The V gene is TRBV6-5, the J gene TRBJ1-1; 7 bases fit TRBD1. Germline V gene data show CDR1 as MNHEY and CDR2 as SVGAGI. Trimming cost V 8 bases and J 4 bases; bases outside gene matches: 10. The CDR3 is made up of 14 amino acids. The CDR3 nucleotides are TGTGCCAGCGCCCGGGACAGCACGGGCACTGAAGCTTTCTTT. Encoded protein: CASARDSTGTEAFF.

The V call is TRBV5-5, the J call TRBJ2-7, with D maybe TRBD1 (5 bases). The CDR3 is made up of 15 amino acids. Germline values: CDR1 SGHKS, CDR2 YYEKEE (reference sequence). V gave up 0 bases and J gave up 3 bases, with 13 bases separating them. Here the CDR3 reads CASSLGYGAHYEQYF. CDR3 nucleotides: TGTGCCAGCAGCTTGGGTTATGGGGCACACTACGAGCAGTACTTC.

The chain is built from TRBV3-1 (or the pseudogene TRBV3-2) and TRBJ2-5; 14 positions agree with TRBD2. The CDR3 length is 15 residues. Trimming at V came to 4 bases and at J to 4 bases, leaving 2 bases not matched to a gene. In germline, CDR1 is LGHDT, CDR2 YNNKEL (reference sequence). CDR3 residues: CASSRGLAGGETQYF. As DNA, the CDR3 is TGTGCCAGCAGCCGCGGACTAGCGGGGGGAGAGACCCAGTACTTC.

This chain uses TRBV15 with TRBJ2-2, with a tentative D call TRBD1 (5 bases). V gave up 4 bases and J gave up 8 bases, with 17 bases separating them. The CDR3 spans 15 residues. The germline gives CDR1 LNHNV, CDR2 YYDKDF (reference sequence). The CDR3 DNA reads TGTGCCACCAGCATTGGGGCCTCCCGCCGAGGGGAGCTGTTTTTT. Its protein product is CATSIGASRRGELFF.

In its sample, this clone was seen a few times. The chain links TRBV27 to TRBJ1-6; 8 bases match TRBD1. J gave up 8 bases and V 5 bases, and 8 bases lay outside the gene matches. Germline values: CDR1 MNHEY, CDR2 SMNVEV (reference sequence). There are 15 residues in the CDR3. The CDR3 sequence: CASSPTGTGYSPLHF. The CDR3 bases are TGTGCCAGCAGTCCCACCGGGACAGGATATTCACCCCTCCACTTT.

This rearrangement joins TRBV27 to TRBJ2-7; 8 positions match TRBD1. CDR3 length: 16 residues. J lost 0 bases, V lost 4 bases, and 8 bases had no gene match. Germline loops: CDR1 MNHEY, CDR2 SMNVEV (reference sequence). The CDR3 loop reads CASSSPPGQVSYEQYF. The CDR3 bases are TGTGCCAGCAGTTCGCCCCCGGGACAGGTCTCCTACGAGCAGTACTTC.

The rearrangement uses TRBV11-3 and TRBJ2-2; tentative D call: TRBD2 (6 bases). CDR3 length: 15 residues. The germline V gene has CDR1 SGHNT and CDR2 YENEEA. V was trimmed by 1 base and J by 5 bases, leaving 11 bases between them. CDR3 coding DNA: TGTGCCAGCAGCTTAGCTCTAGCGAGTACCGGGGAGCTGTTTTTT. This codes for CASSLALASTGELFF.

V is TRBV4-1 and J is TRBJ2-1, with D tentatively TRBD2 (6 bases). CDR1 and CDR2 from the germline V gene are MGHRA and YSYEKL. This CDR3 is 14 amino acids long. V was cut by 3 bases and J by 10 bases, with 16 bases left in between. In DNA, the CDR3 is TGCGCCAGCAGCCAGCAGTTGGAGGGAATGGAGCAGTTCTTC. Its translation: CASSQQLEGMEQFF.

This chain links TRBV18 with TRBJ2-2; TRBD1 is a possible D gene (5 bases). V shed 1 base and J shed 6 bases, with 6 bases lying between them. Germline V gene data show CDR1 as KGHSH and CDR2 as LQKENI. The CDR3 sequence is 13 residues long. The CDR3, as DNA: TGTGCCAGCTCACCACGGGGCGCCGGGGAGCTGTTTTTT. It is translated as CASSPRGAGELFF.

J is TRBJ1-2 and V is TRBV12-5; 9 bases are a match to TRBD1. This CDR3 spans 15 amino acids. The V and J ends lost 1 base and 7 bases, in that order; junction bases with no gene match: 7. Germline V gene lookup returns CDR1 LGHNT and CDR2 FRNRAP. The CDR3 nucleotides are TGTGCTAGTGGTTTGGACGGGACAGGGAATATTGGCTACACCTTC. Encoded protein: CASGLDGTGNIGYTF.